Below are 6 T cell receptor beta chains sequenced from a single sample in a study of T-cell reconstitution after alpha-beta-depleted transplantation in children. During its preparation, the TCRbeta library received unique molecular identifiers. TCRdb used MiXCR to reprocess the PCR reads, holding one entry per CDR3 protein. The sample lists about 980,000 distinct CDR3 sequences, around 30% occurring once. The material sequenced was PBMCs, mostly from graft donor cells, taken 360 days after TCRalphabeta/CD19-depleted stem cell transplant. These receptors came from a boy younger than two who had a stem cell transplant for SCID, so the T cells may come from the graft donor.

This chain uses TRBV13 with TRBJ2-7, with TRBD1 identical over 8 bases. This CDR3 is 14 amino acids long. Germline V gene data show CDR1 as PRHDT and CDR2 as FYEKMQ (reference sequence). The ends lost 5 bases at V and 3 bases at J; junction bases unmatched: 6. This CDR3 reads CASSPFGQGYEQYF. The CDR3 DNA is TGTGCCAGCAGCCCCTTTGGACAGGGCTACGAGCAGTACTTC.

This chain connects TRBV12-3 or TRBV12-4 to TRBJ1-1; TRBD1 agrees at 9 bases. J was trimmed by 3 bases and V by 4 bases; bases with no gene match: 6. The CDR3 has 15 amino acids. As DNA, the CDR3 is TGTGCCAGCAGTTCTCCCCGGGACAGGGACACTGAAGCTTTCTTT. Amino acids: CASSSPRDRDTEAFF.

J is TRBJ1-2 and V is TRBV18, with a possible D match to TRBD1 (5 bases). The germline CDR1 and CDR2 sequences are KGHSH and LQKENI. The V gene lost 2 bases and the J gene lost 5 bases, with 12 bases spanning the gap. This CDR3 spans 14 amino acids. The CDR3 nucleotides read TGTGCCAGCTCACCATTGGACAATGAGTATGGCTACACCTTC. This sequence encodes CASSPLDNEYGYTF.

The V and J genes are TRBV29-1 and TRBJ2-2; D gene unclear. The CDR3 is 13 residues long. CDR1 is SQVTM and CDR2 is ANQGSEA in the germline V gene. Trimming removed 4 bases from V and 5 bases from J, with 11 bases in between. CDR3 nucleotide sequence: TGCAGCGTTGGGCATTATCGGACCGGGGAGCTGTTTTTT. Translated, it gives CSVGHYRTGELFF.

The chain recombines TRBV12-3 or TRBV12-4 with TRBJ1-1; TRBD1 is a possible D gene (6 bases). Trimming cost V 7 bases and J 1 base, with 13 bases left between them. The CDR3 contains 14 residues. CDR3 sequence reads: CASNPGGGNTEAFF. In DNA, the CDR3 is TGTGCCAGCAACCCGGGAGGGGGGAACACTGAAGCTTTCTTT.

This clonotype was picked up a small number of times. This rearrangement joins TRBV24-1 to TRBJ2-1; D is undetermined. The CDR3 contains 14 residues. From germline, CDR1 is KGHDR and CDR2 SFDVKD. The V gene lost 1 base and the J gene lost 5 bases, with 8 bases spanning the gap. The CDR3 loop is CATSDFGRNNEQFF. The DNA of the CDR3 is TGTGCCACCAGTGATTTCGGGCGAAACAATGAGCAGTTCTTC.